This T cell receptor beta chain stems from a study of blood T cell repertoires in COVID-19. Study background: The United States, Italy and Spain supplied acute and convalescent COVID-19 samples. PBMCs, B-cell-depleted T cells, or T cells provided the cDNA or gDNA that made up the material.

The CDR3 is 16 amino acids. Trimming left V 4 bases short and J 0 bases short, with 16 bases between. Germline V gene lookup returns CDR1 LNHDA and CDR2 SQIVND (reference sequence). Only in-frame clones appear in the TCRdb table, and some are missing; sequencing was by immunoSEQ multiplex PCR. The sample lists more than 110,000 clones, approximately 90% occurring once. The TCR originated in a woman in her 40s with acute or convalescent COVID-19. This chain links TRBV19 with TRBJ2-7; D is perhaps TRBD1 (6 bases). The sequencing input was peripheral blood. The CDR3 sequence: CASSNPNRESSYEQYF. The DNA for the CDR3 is TGTGCCAGTAGTAACCCAAACAGGGAGAGCTCCTACGAGCAGTACTTC.